The 14 T cell receptor beta chains presented below share a single source sample, sequenced in a study of early T cells in non-severe SARS-CoV-2 infection. MiXCR, run by TCRdb on the 5' RACE reads, gives a single entry per CDR3 protein. There are 80,000 or so distinct CDR3 sequences in the sample; 11% to 15% occur only once, and roughly 3% lies in the top ten. Sequenced input: whole blood. The receptors here all came from an adult who was a healthcare worker with PCR-confirmed SARS-CoV-2 infection or an uninfected control (not recorded which).

This clonotype was recorded at least ten times. The genes are TRBV19 and TRBJ2-2; no clear D. CDR3 length: 15 residues. Germline V CDR1 and CDR2: LNHDA, SQIVND (reference sequence). Trimming removed 3 bases from V and 4 bases from J, with 12 bases in between. CDR3 sequence (DNA): TGTGCCAGTAGTATGGTCGGACGGGCCACCGGGGAGCTGTTTTTT. This gives the protein CASSMVGRATGELFF.

The chain links TRBV7-9 to TRBJ2-3; TRBD2 aligns across 7 bases. The CDR3 consists of 15 residues. V shed 4 bases and J 0 bases; nucleotides not matched to a gene: 4. CDR1 and CDR2 (germline): SEHNR, FQNEAQ (reference sequence). CDR3 nucleotides: TGTGCCAGCAGCTCGACTAGCTTGAGCACAGATACGCAGTATTTT. It encodes CASSSTSLSTDTQYF. Looking up the rest from reference TRBV7-9 and TRBJ2-3 gives the full variable domain: DTGVSQNPRHKITKRGQNVTFRCDPISEHNRLYWYRQTLGQGPEFLTYFQNEAQLEKSRLLSDRFSAERPKGSFSTLEIQRTEQGDSAMYLCASSSTSLSTDTQYFGPGTRLTVL.

In its sample, this clonotype was seen many times. The rearrangement links TRBV5-1 to TRBJ2-2; D not certain. The CDR3 is 13 amino acids. The germline V and J ends were trimmed by 2 bases and 8 bases, with 10 bases remaining between them. Germline V gene sequence: CDR1 SGHRS, CDR2 YFSETQ. For the CDR3, the DNA is TGCGCCAGCAGCTTTGATGTCCGAGGGGAGCTGTTTTTT. Translating it yields CASSFDVRGELFF.

This clonotype was observed at least ten times. The CDR3 loop reads CASSGGGGQGLSDEQFF. DNA of the CDR3: TGTGCCAGCAGTGGAGGCGGGGGACAGGGGTTAAGCGATGAGCAGTTCTTC. The chain is built from TRBV12-3 or TRBV12-4 and TRBJ2-1; 10 bases align to TRBD1. The CDR3 is made up of 17 amino acids. With V trimmed by 5 bases and J by 8 bases, 15 bases remained unmatched.

This clonotype has more than one count but fewer than ten. The chain couples TRBV29-1 to TRBJ1-3; D unresolved. Germline CDR1 and CDR2: SQVTM and ANQGSEA. With 4 bases removed from V and 2 bases from J, the gap between germline ends came to 9 bases. The CDR3 contains 13 residues. CDR3 sequence (DNA): TGCAGCGTTGGGAATGGTCCTGGAAACACCATATATTTT. This encodes CSVGNGPGNTIYF.

The table lists this clonotype with a few counts. J is TRBJ1-1 and V is TRBV30, with D uncertain. Germline assignment: CDR1 GTSNPN and CDR2 SVGIG (reference sequence). The CDR3 sequence is 13 residues long. V was shortened by 3 bases and J by 5 bases, with 13 bases between the two germline ends. The CDR3 DNA follows: TGTGCCTGGAGGCCTCAGGAGCAAACTGAAGCTTTCTTT. Protein sequence: CAWRPQEQTEAFF.

There are many counts of this clonotype. The gene calls are TRBV20-1 and TRBJ1-4; no definite D call. The V end lost 5 bases, the J end lost 9 bases, and 16 bases lay between the germline ends. Germline loops: CDR1 DFQATT, CDR2 SNEGSKA (reference sequence). This CDR3 comprises 13 residues. DNA of the CDR3: TGCAGTGCTTTGGAGCCCGTGGGTAAAAAACTGTTTTTT. Its translation: CSALEPVGKKLFF.

The genes are TRBV19 and TRBJ2-2; D gene ambiguous. With 4 bases removed from V and 6 bases from J, the gap between germline ends came to 6 bases. Germline V gives CDR1 LNHDA, CDR2 SQIVND (reference sequence). The length of the CDR3 is 12 residues. CDR3 nucleotides: TGTGCCAGTAGTAGTGGCTCCGGGGAGCTGTTTTTT. Protein product: CASSSGSGELFF.

This clonotype was counted between two and nine times. The chain combines TRBV5-4 with TRBJ1-6; no reliable D call. CDR3 size: 12 residues. Trimming removed 0 bases from V and 10 bases from J, with 5 bases in between. CDR1 is SGHNT, CDR2 YYREEE, per germline (reference sequence). DNA of the CDR3: TGTGCCAGCAGCTTGGCGTGGTCACCCCTCCACTTT. Amino acid sequence: CASSLAWSPLHF. Full variable domain (missing parts from reference TRBV5-4 and TRBJ1-6): ETGVTQSPTHLIKTRGQQVTLRCSSQSGHNTVSWYQQALGQGPQFIFQYYREEENGRGNFPPRFSGLQFPNYSSELNVNALELDDSALYLCASSLAWSPLHFGNGTRLTVT.

This clonotype was counted only a few times. The chain links TRBV20-1 to TRBJ2-1; the D gene is possibly TRBD1 (7 bases). Germline-derived CDR1 and CDR2 are DFQATT and SNEGSKA (reference sequence). V was pared by 5 bases and J by 4 bases, with 18 bases between. The CDR3 is 15 residues long. The CDR3 region is CSALGNRGLYNEQFF. CDR3 nucleotides: TGCAGTGCTCTGGGAAACAGGGGACTGTACAATGAGCAGTTCTTC.

The genes are TRBV29-1 and TRBJ2-1, with D unresolved. V was cut by 6 bases and J by 4 bases, with 10 bases left in between. The germline CDR1 and CDR2 sequences are SQVTM and ANQGSEA. The CDR3 has 12 residues. CDR3: CSVSSGYNEQFF. CDR3 nucleotides: TGCAGCGTATCCTCCGGTTACAATGAGCAGTTCTTC.

Ten or more counts support this clonotype. V usage is TRBV12-3 or TRBV12-4 and J usage is TRBJ1-2; unclear D gene. With 5 bases removed from V and 7 bases from J, the gap between germline ends came to 11 bases. This CDR3 is built from 12 residues. CDR3 sequence: CASSPGISGYTF. The CDR3 DNA follows: TGTGCCAGCAGTCCTGGGATCTCTGGCTACACCTTC.

The rearrangement joins TRBV7-8 to TRBJ2-2, with unresolved D. Trimming removed 1 base from V and 4 bases from J, with 13 bases in between. Germline assignment: CDR1 SGHVS and CDR2 FQNEAQ. This CDR3 has 16 residues. In nucleotides, the CDR3 is TGTGCCAGCAGCTTAGAAAGGCTAGGCCCCACCGGGGAGCTGTTTTTT. It specifies CASSLERLGPTGELFF. Full variable domain (outside the CDR3, taken from reference TRBV7-8 and TRBJ2-2): GAGVSQSPRYKVAKRGQDVALRCDPISGHVSLFWYQQALGQGPEFLTYFQNEAQLDKSGLPSDRFFAERPEGSVSTLKIQRTQQEDSAVYLCASSLERLGPTGELFFGEGSRLTVL.

V and J are TRBV12-3 or TRBV12-4 and TRBJ2-3; 8 bases agree with TRBD2. There are 16 residues in the CDR3. V trimming: 3 bases; J trimming: 4 bases; junction bases outside the gene matches: 9. CDR3 bases: TGTGCCAGCAGTTTGGATAGCGGGACAAGTCCAGATACGCAGTATTTT. Protein product: CASSLDSGTSPDTQYF.